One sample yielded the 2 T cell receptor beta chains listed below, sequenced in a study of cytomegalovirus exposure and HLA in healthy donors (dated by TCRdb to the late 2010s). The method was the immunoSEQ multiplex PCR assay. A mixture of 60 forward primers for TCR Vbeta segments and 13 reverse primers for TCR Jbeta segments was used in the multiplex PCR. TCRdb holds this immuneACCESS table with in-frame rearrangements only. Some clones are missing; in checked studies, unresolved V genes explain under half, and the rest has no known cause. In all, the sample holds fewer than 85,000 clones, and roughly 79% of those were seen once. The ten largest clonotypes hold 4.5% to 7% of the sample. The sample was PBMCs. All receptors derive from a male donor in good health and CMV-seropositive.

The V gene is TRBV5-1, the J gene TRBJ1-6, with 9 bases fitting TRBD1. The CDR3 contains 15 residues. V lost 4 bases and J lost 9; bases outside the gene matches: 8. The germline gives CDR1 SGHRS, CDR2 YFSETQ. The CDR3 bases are TGCGCCAGCAGCCACGGACAGGGGCGGGGTTCACCCCTCCACTTT. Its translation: CASSHGQGRGSPLHF.

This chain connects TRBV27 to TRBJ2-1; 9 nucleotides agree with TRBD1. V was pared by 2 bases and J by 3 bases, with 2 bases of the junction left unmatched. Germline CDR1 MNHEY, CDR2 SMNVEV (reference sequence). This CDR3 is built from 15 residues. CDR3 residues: CASSLGTGSYNEQFF. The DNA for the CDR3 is TGTGCCAGCAGTTTAGGGACAGGGAGCTACAATGAGCAGTTCTTC.